One and the same sample provided the 10 T cell receptor beta chains below, sequenced in a study of T cells in women clearing cervical HPV infection. Some clones are missing from TCRdb's copy, which holds only in-frame ones; the method was immunoSEQ multiplex PCR. The listing records about 41,000 clones. The sample comprised blood buffy coat. These TCRs come from a woman between 18 and 70 years old with a cervical HPV16 infection that either progressed to CIN3+ or cleared (not recorded which).

Regarding this clone: With the read ending 3 residues before the CDR3 end, the germline J gene is used to fill in that end. V usage is TRBV19 and J usage is TRBJ1-1; D uncertain. Germline V CDR1 and CDR2: LNHDA, SQIVND (reference sequence). V was pared by 6 bases and J by 0 bases, with 11 bases between. CDR3 size: 14 residues. The covered CDR3 bases are TGTGCCAGTAGCCCGAATCGGGTGAACACTGAA. Translated, it gives CASSPNRVNTE. The whole CDR3 reads CASSPNRVNTEAFF. The entire variable domain, with the rest obtained from reference TRBV19 and TRBJ1-1, is as follows: DGGITQSPKYLFRKEGQNVTLSCEQNLNHDAMYWYRQDPGQGLRLIYYSQIVNDFQKGDIAEGYSVSREKKESFPLTVTSAQKNPTAFYLCASSPNRVNTEAFFGQGTRLTVV.

With respect to this clone: The CDR3 is cut off 3 residues early in the read; its end comes from the germline J gene. The chain recombines TRBV2 with TRBJ1-1; a possible D gene is TRBD1 (5 bases). Germline V CDR1 and CDR2: SNHLY, FYNNEI. V gave up 3 bases and J gave up 1 base, with 6 bases separating them. The CDR3 contains 13 residues. The CDR3: CASSDQGNTEAFF. Partial CDR3 DNA: TGTGCCAGCAGTGATCAGGGGAACACTGAA.

A note on this clone: The DNA ends 3 residues before the CDR3 does, and the rest of the CDR3 is filled in from the germline J gene. This chain links TRBV2 with TRBJ1-5, with D possibly matching TRBD1 (6 bases). Looked up from germline, CDR1 is SNHLY and CDR2 is FYNNEI. The CDR3 consists of 13 residues. The V gene lost 8 bases and the J gene lost 7 bases, with 15 bases spanning the gap. The DNA read from the CDR3 is TGTGCCAGCCAGGGGAGGTTCTCGCAGCCC. Amino acids: CASQGRFSQP. The whole CDR3 region reads CASQGRFSQPQHF.

This chain's CDR3 is CAISGTGSTDTQYF. The covered CDR3 bases are TGTGCCATCAGTGGGACAGGGTCAACAGATACG. The rearrangement joins TRBV10-3 to TRBJ2-3, with 8 bases that match TRBD1. Read coverage stops 3 residues before the CDR3 terminus; the germline J gene supplies the remainder. This CDR3 is built from 14 residues. Germline V gives CDR1 ENHRY, CDR2 SYGVKD. V lost 4 bases, J lost 3 bases, and 3 bases stayed unmatched.

On this clone: The CDR3 extends 3 residues past the end of the read, so its final part is completed from the germline J gene. The chain couples TRBV10-1 to TRBJ1-1; D is unclear. Germline assignment: CDR1 WNHNN and CDR2 SYGVQD (reference sequence). The CDR3 spans 13 residues. The V and J ends lost 8 bases and 5 bases respectively, with 15 bases between them. The CDR3 is CASFAAAGTEAFF. CDR3 DNA (partial): TGCGCCAGCTTCGCGGCGGCCGGGACTGAA.

Details on this clone: The CDR3 is cut off 3 residues early in the read; its end comes from the germline J gene. This chain links TRBV19 with TRBJ1-3; D possibly corresponds to TRBD1 (5 bases). This CDR3 contains 14 residues. Germline CDR1 LNHDA, CDR2 SQIVND (reference sequence). V was trimmed by 7 bases and J by 4 bases, leaving 14 bases between them. CDR3 DNA (partial): TGTGCCAGTATAGGAGGGACTTCAGGAAACACC. This sequence encodes CASIGGTSGNT. The entire CDR3 is CASIGGTSGNTIYF.

As regards this clone: The observed sequence ends 3 residues before the CDR3 terminus, with the missing tail filled in from the germline J gene. The V and J genes are TRBV5-1 and TRBJ2-3, with 10 bases fitting TRBD2. The CDR3 loop spans 14 amino acids. CDR1 and CDR2 from the germline V gene are SGHRS and YFSETQ. Trimming at V came to 10 bases and at J to 6 bases, leaving 11 bases not matched to a gene. Here the CDR3 reads CAGSSGRNEDTQYF. Incomplete CDR3 DNA: TGCGCCGGTTCTAGCGGGAGAAACGAGGATACG.

About this clone itself: The read gets to within 3 residues of the CDR3 end, and the germline J gene fills in the rest. The chain combines TRBV19 with TRBJ2-3; 12 bases align to TRBD2. The CDR3 loop spans 17 amino acids. After removal of 6 bases from V and 6 bases from J, the junction contained 13 bases not matched to a gene. Germline CDR1 reads LNHDA; CDR2 reads SQIVND (reference sequence). CDR3 DNA, as far as it was read: TGTGCCAGTAGACTCGGACTAGCGGGGTCCTTCGGGGATACG. As protein: CASRLGLAGSFGDT. The complete CDR3 sequence is CASRLGLAGSFGDTQYF.

A note on this clone: The read ends 3 residues before the CDR3 terminus; that terminus is restored from the germline J gene. This rearrangement joins TRBV6-1 to TRBJ1-4; 7 nucleotides match TRBD1. The CDR3 is 16 residues long. Unmatched junction bases numbered 8, after V lost 2 bases and J lost 5 bases. CDR1 and CDR2 (germline): MNHNS, SASEGT. CDR3 DNA, as far as it was read: TGTGCCAGCAGTGAAATTTCTGGCAGGGGGAATGAAAAA. Translated: CASSEISGRGNEK. The full-length CDR3 reads as CASSEISGRGNEKLFF.

As regards this clone: The CDR3 is cut off 3 residues early in the read; its end comes from the germline J gene. V gene TRBV5-1 combines with J gene TRBJ1-4; TRBD1 is a possible D gene (5 bases). There are 14 residues in the CDR3. Germline-derived CDR1 and CDR2 are SGHRS and YFSETQ. Trimming removed 0 bases from V and 4 bases from J, with 7 bases in between. CDR3 bases read: TGCGCCAGCAGCTTGGGGCAGGGTAATGAAAAA. Amino acids: CASSLGQGNEK. The whole CDR3 sequence is CASSLGQGNEKLFF.